The 25 T cell receptor beta chains presented below share a single source sample, sequenced in a study of human T cells and chemical hapten exposure. Indicated time point: pre-sensitization, week 0. The treatment denotes: therapeutic diphenylcyclopropenone sensitization with weekly scalp DPC. TCRdb analysed the RACE reads with MiXCR anew, one entry per CDR3 protein. The sample carries about 120,000 distinct CDR3 sequences, about 14% recorded once. Sequences were derived from whole blood, sampled in connection with sensitization to the hapten diphenylcyclopropenone (DPC). These receptors were taken from a woman under 30 with alopecia areata. Some clones in this sample may be carry-over from other donors' samples.

This clonotype was picked up a small number of times. V usage is TRBV3-1 and J usage is TRBJ1-5; D unresolved. Germline V gene sequence: CDR1 LGHDT, CDR2 YNNKEL (reference sequence). The CDR3 extends over 15 amino acids. V gave up 5 bases and J gave up 2 bases, with 13 bases separating them. The CDR3 DNA is TGTGCCAGCAGCAATAGAGTCTTAGGCAATCAGCCCCAGCATTTT. Encoded protein: CASSNRVLGNQPQHF.

In this sample, this clonotype turned up a few times. The chain couples TRBV20-1 to TRBJ2-5; 7 bases map to TRBD1. The CDR3 is 15 amino acids. V trimming: 5 bases; J trimming: 2 bases; junction bases outside the gene matches: 11. CDR1 and CDR2 from the germline V gene are DFQATT and SNEGSKA (reference sequence). Written as DNA, the CDR3 is TGCAGTGCTTCCAGGGGACAGTACGAACAAGAGACCCAGTACTTC. Translating it yields CSASRGQYEQETQYF.

The V call is TRBV20-1, the J call TRBJ2-2; D is ambiguous. The germline V and J ends were trimmed by 5 bases and 2 bases, with 3 bases remaining between them. Germline values: CDR1 DFQATT, CDR2 SNEGSKA (reference sequence). The CDR3 is 11 residues long. The CDR3 DNA reads as TGCAGTGCTCTTAACACCGGGGAGCTGTTTTTT. Its protein is CSALNTGELFF.

The rearrangement uses TRBV30 and TRBJ1-5; D is unresolved. Germline loops: CDR1 GTSNPN, CDR2 SVGIG (reference sequence). The CDR3 is 13 residues long. Trimming shortened V by 1 base and J by 0 bases, and 4 bases separated the two germline ends. In nucleotides, the CDR3 is TGTGCCTGGAGTGATGTTAGCAATCAGCCCCAGCATTTT. This translates into CAWSDVSNQPQHF.

The V call is TRBV4-3, the J call TRBJ2-1; D is tentatively TRBD1 or TRBD2 (5 bases each). This CDR3 comprises 18 residues. The V gene lost 0 bases and the J gene lost 4 bases, with 19 bases spanning the gap. Germline CDR1 is LGHNA and CDR2 is YSLEER. The CDR3 sequence: CASSQDRGERWGYNEQFF. In DNA form, the CDR3 reads TGCGCCAGCAGCCAAGATCGGGGCGAGCGATGGGGTTACAATGAGCAGTTCTTC.

The J gene is TRBJ1-2, the V gene TRBV6-2 or TRBV6-3; the D is unclear. CDR1 MNHEY and CDR2 SVGEGT come from the germline V gene. V gave up 8 bases and J gave up 8 bases, with 18 bases separating them. The CDR3 runs 13 residues. The CDR3 is CASRQTGLMGYTF. The CDR3 coding sequence is TGTGCCAGCCGCCAGACCGGTTTAATGGGCTACACCTTC.

This clonotype turned up a few times. DNA of the CDR3: TGTGCCAGCAGCGCGACCCCGACTAGCGGTTACGAGCAGTACTTC. The encoded protein is CASSATPTSGYEQYF. The chain is built from TRBV9 and TRBJ2-7; TRBD2 matches 9 bases. The CDR3 is 15 amino acids. V gave up 3 bases and J gave up 4 bases; unmatched junction bases: 8. Germline CDR1 is SGDLS and CDR2 is YYNGEE.

In its sample, this clonotype was seen many times. The chain is built from TRBV27 and TRBJ1-1; D is unclear. The germline CDR1 and CDR2 sequences are MNHEY and SMNVEV (reference sequence). V was trimmed by 5 bases and J by 0 bases, leaving 10 bases between them. The CDR3 spans 14 residues. The CDR3 DNA is TGTGCCAGCAGTATAAGCCTCATGAACACTGAAGCTTTCTTT. It yields the protein CASSISLMNTEAFF.

This chain links TRBV7-8 with TRBJ2-1; 8 bases are a match to TRBD2. The germline V gene encodes CDR1 SGHVS and CDR2 FQNEAQ. V lost 4 bases and J lost 3; bases outside the gene matches: 8. CDR3 length equals 16 residues. The CDR3, as DNA: TGTGCCAGCAGCTCCCCCCCGGGGGGGCACTACAATGAGCAGTTCTTC. Protein sequence: CASSSPPGGHYNEQFF.

This clonotype has only a few counts. The chain is built from TRBV4-2 and TRBJ1-2; no clear D gene. In germline, CDR1 is LGHNA, CDR2 YNFKEQ. The length of the CDR3 is 15 residues. The V gene lost 0 bases and the J gene lost 5 bases, with 13 bases spanning the gap. This CDR3 reads CASSQDIGRDYGYTF. The CDR3 DNA sequence: TGTGCCAGCAGCCAAGATATTGGACGGGATTATGGCTACACCTTC.

This clonotype was seen more than once but under ten times. CDR3 coding DNA: TGTGCCAGCAGGTTGCCCCCAGGGACCCAGCATTTT. It specifies CASRLPPGTQHF. V and J are TRBV28 and TRBJ1-5, with a possible D match to TRBD1 (5 bases). Germline lookup yields CDR1 MDHEN and CDR2 SYDVKM. The V end lost 6 bases, the J end lost 11 bases, and 14 bases lay between the germline ends. The CDR3 is 12 residues long. The full variable domain, in which reference TRBV28 and TRBJ1-5 provide the parts outside the CDR3, is DVKVTQSSRYLVKRTGEKVFLECVQDMDHENMFWYRQDPGLGLRLIYFSYDVKMKEKGDIPEGYSVSREKKERFSLILESASTNQTSMYLCASRLPPGTQHFGDGTRLSIL.

This clonotype occurred a few times. The chain combines TRBV12-3 or TRBV12-4 with TRBJ2-5, with 11 bases lining up with TRBD2. The CDR3 extends over 15 amino acids. The J segment lost 1 base and the V segment lost 6 bases, leaving 4 bases of the junction unmatched. The CDR3 nucleotides read TGTGCCAGCAGAGCTGGACTAGCGGGCCAAGAGACCCAGTACTTC. This sequence encodes CASRAGLAGQETQYF.

This clonotype has at least ten counts. This rearrangement joins TRBV18 to TRBJ1-2; 8 bases map to TRBD1. CDR1 and CDR2 from the germline V gene are KGHSH and LQKENI. This CDR3 region has 14 residues. Unmatched junction bases numbered 5, after V lost 4 bases and J lost 4 bases. The CDR3 DNA reads TGTGCCAGCTCACGCGACAGGGGCCGCTATGGCTACACCTTC. Amino acid sequence: CASSRDRGRYGYTF.

Here the CDR3 DNA reads TGTGCCAGCAGCTCTCCCGACACCGAGTACCAAGAGACCCAGTACTTC. Translation gives CASSSPDTEYQETQYF. This chain connects TRBV7-9 to TRBJ2-5; D gene ambiguous. Trimming stripped 4 bases from V and 0 bases from J, with 15 bases between. This CDR3 has 16 amino acids. CDR1 and CDR2 (germline): SEHNR, FQNEAQ (reference sequence).

This clonotype was detected ten times or more. The rearrangement uses TRBV12-3 or TRBV12-4 and TRBJ2-3; 7 bases fit TRBD1. This CDR3 spans 17 amino acids. Trimming at V came to 6 bases and at J to 2 bases, leaving 14 bases not matched to a gene. CDR3 residues: CASSLPRDSRSTDTQYF. The CDR3 DNA sequence: TGTGCCAGCAGCCTACCCAGGGACAGCCGTTCCACAGATACGCAGTATTTT.

A few counts support this clonotype. The V gene is TRBV7-9, the J gene TRBJ1-6, with a possible D match to TRBD1 (5 bases). The germline gives CDR1 SEHNR, CDR2 FQNEAQ (reference sequence). The CDR3 totals 18 residues. V lost 1 base and J lost 6, with 19 bases in between. The CDR3 nucleotides read TGTGCCAGCAGCTTAGGCTCCGGCCAGAGGGGAATTAATTCACCCCTCCACTTT. This sequence encodes CASSLGSGQRGINSPLHF.

V is TRBV9 and J is TRBJ1-1, with a tentative D call TRBD1 (6 bases). Trimming cost V 4 bases and J 2 bases, with 12 bases left between them. The CDR3 runs 14 residues. The V gene's germline CDR1 is SGDLS and CDR2 YYNGEE. CDR3 in DNA: TGTGCCAGCAGCTCCCCGGGACAAAACACTGAAGCTTTCTTT. Protein sequence: CASSSPGQNTEAFF.

This clonotype was picked up a small number of times. The gene calls are TRBV28 and TRBJ1-1; 7 bases are a match to TRBD1. There are 14 residues in the CDR3. The germline V gene encodes CDR1 MDHEN and CDR2 SYDVKM. The trim removed 6 bases at V and 0 bases at J, leaving 4 bases unmatched. The CDR3 DNA reads TGTGCCAGCAGGGGGGACAGACTGAACACTGAAGCTTTCTTT. Its protein is CASRGDRLNTEAFF.

A few counts support this clonotype. CDR3: CASSLEPSGTQYF. CDR3 sequence (DNA): TGTGCCAGCAGCTTGGAACCCTCGGGGACCCAGTACTTC. The rearrangement uses TRBV11-2 and TRBJ2-5, with D unresolved. Germline values: CDR1 SGHAT, CDR2 FQNNGV. The CDR3 has 13 amino acids. The germline V and J ends were trimmed by 3 bases and 7 bases, with 12 bases remaining between them.

The chain employs TRBV27 and TRBJ2-3; 8 bases are shared with TRBD1. The junction had 10 bases not matched to a gene; V was cut back by 5 bases and J by 0 bases. Per the germline V gene, CDR1 is MNHEY and CDR2 is SMNVEV (reference sequence). The CDR3 length is 17 residues. The CDR3 reads CASSGDRFAFSTDTQYF. The DNA of the CDR3 is TGTGCCAGCAGTGGGGACAGGTTCGCCTTTAGCACAGATACGCAGTATTTT.

This clonotype has a handful of counts. The chain carries TRBV20-1 and TRBJ1-5; TRBD1 is a possible D gene (5 bases). The V and J ends lost 0 bases and 2 bases respectively, with 8 bases between them. Germline V gene data show CDR1 as DFQATT and CDR2 as SNEGSKA (reference sequence). This CDR3 contains 14 residues. As DNA, the CDR3 is TGCAGTGCTAGAGACAGGGCAGGCAATCAGCCCCAGCATTTT. It translates to CSARDRAGNQPQHF.

V is TRBV6-5 and J is TRBJ2-7; D may be TRBD2 (5 bases). V was trimmed by 2 bases and J by 4 bases, leaving 15 bases between them. The germline CDR1 and CDR2 sequences are MNHEY and SVGAGI. CDR3 length: 15 residues. CDR3 sequence reads: CASSYAGLEGYEQYF. The CDR3 nucleotides are TGTGCCAGCAGTTACGCCGGATTAGAGGGTTACGAGCAGTACTTC.

V is TRBV6-6 and J is TRBJ1-1; D unclear. Germline CDR1 MNHNY, CDR2 SVGAGI (reference sequence). Trimming shortened V by 2 bases and J by 1 base, and 8 bases separated the two germline ends. The CDR3 is made up of 14 amino acids. CDR3 sequence: CASSYGVQNTEAFF. The CDR3 DNA reads TGTGCCAGCAGTTACGGGGTGCAGAACACTGAAGCTTTCTTT.

The chain has TRBV11-2 and TRBJ2-7, with D perhaps matching TRBD1 or TRBD2 (5 bases each). The CDR3 runs to 13 residues. Germline values: CDR1 SGHAT, CDR2 FQNNGV. V gave up 2 bases and J gave up 10 bases, with 15 bases separating them. CDR3 amino acids: CASSLSQARGQYF. The CDR3, as DNA: TGTGCCAGCAGCTTATCGCAAGCCCGGGGCCAGTACTTC.

The V gene is TRBV9, the J gene TRBJ1-2; unclear D gene. V was trimmed by 0 bases and J by 8 bases, leaving 8 bases between them. The CDR3 has 12 residues. Germline CDR1 and CDR2: SGDLS and YYNGEE. The CDR3 sequence: CASSVDTAGYTF. CDR3 in DNA: TGTGCCAGCAGCGTAGACACGGCCGGCTACACCTTC.